Listed here is a single T cell receptor (beta chain). Its specificity is unknown. The data are from a study of shared clonotypes between healthy human individuals. The overall study: CD4 naive and CD4 memory each took three plates per donor, while CD8 naive took two and CD8 memory one. General observations from the study: Naive subsets, compared against memory subsets, generally had larger estimated richness values.

Assay: immunoSEQ multiplex PCR; the TCRdb copy retains only in-frame clones and omits some. The sample lists roughly 720,000 clones; roughly 88% were seen once. Input material: memory CD8+ T cells from PBMCs. Subset denoted: CD45RO+ cells pooled with CCR7-negative TemRA cells. The sequence was obtained from a man younger than 35 in good health. Some clones in this sample may be carry-over from other donors' samples.

The CDR3 DNA reads as TGTGCCAGCAGCTACTTGACAGCCCTCACTGAAGCTTTCTTT. Its protein is CASSYLTALTEAFF. The genes are TRBV7-9 and TRBJ1-1; tentatively, D is TRBD1 (5 bases). The CDR3 totals 14 residues. Per germline, CDR1 SEHNR and CDR2 FQNEAQ (reference sequence). The V end was cut by 4 bases, the J end by 4 bases, with 13 bases between.